The clone carrying this TCR beta chain has ten or more counts. The data are from a study of patients and donors after allogeneic stem cell transplantation. Trimming stripped 5 bases from V and 6 bases from J, with 13 bases between. The CDR3 spans 13 residues. Germline loops: CDR1 DFQATT, CDR2 SNEGSKA (reference sequence). TCRdb recomputed calls from the RT-PCR reads with MiXCR, one row per CDR3 protein. The sample contains some 20,000 distinct CDR3 sequences, around 30% of which appear only once. Sequencing input: blood, either unsorted or a sorted T cell fraction (not recorded which). The clonotype comes from a human donor who was either an allogeneic HSCT recipient or a stem cell or donor lymphocyte infusion donor (not recorded which). It is not recorded whose cells these are; they may come from a transplant donor. The chain couples TRBV20-1 to TRBJ1-4; D might be TRBD1 (5 bases). The CDR3 bases are TGCAGTGCTTTTAAACAGGCCGATGAAAAACTGTTTTTT. Translated, it gives CSAFKQADEKLFF.